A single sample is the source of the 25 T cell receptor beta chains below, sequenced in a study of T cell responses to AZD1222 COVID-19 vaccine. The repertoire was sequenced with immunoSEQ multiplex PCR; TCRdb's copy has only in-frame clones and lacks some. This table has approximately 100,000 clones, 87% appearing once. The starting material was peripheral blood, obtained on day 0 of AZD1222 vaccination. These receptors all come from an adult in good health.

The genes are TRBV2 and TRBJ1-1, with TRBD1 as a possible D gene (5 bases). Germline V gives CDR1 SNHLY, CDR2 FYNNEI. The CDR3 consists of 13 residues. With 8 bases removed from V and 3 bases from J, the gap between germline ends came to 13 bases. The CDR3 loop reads CASGADRDTEAFF. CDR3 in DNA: TGTGCCAGCGGGGCCGATCGGGACACTGAAGCTTTCTTT.

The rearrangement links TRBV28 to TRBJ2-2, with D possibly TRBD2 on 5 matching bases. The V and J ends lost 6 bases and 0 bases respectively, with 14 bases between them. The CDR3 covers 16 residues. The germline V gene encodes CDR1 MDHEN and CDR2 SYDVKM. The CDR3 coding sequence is TGTGCCAGCAGGCCAAGCGGACCGACGAACACCGGGGAGCTGTTTTTT. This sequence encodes CASRPSGPTNTGELFF.

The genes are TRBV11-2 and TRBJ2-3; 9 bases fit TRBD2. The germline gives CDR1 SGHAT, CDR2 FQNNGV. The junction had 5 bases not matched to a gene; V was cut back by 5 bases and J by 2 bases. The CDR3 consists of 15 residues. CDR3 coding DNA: TGTGCCAGCAGCCCGCTAGCGGGGATCACAGATACGCAGTATTTT. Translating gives CASSPLAGITDTQYF.

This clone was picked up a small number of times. In DNA, the CDR3 is TGTGCCAGCAGCGTAGGTCGGCGGGGGATCACCGGGGAGCTGTTTTTT. This encodes CASSVGRRGITGELFF. The chain has TRBV9 and TRBJ2-2; 7 nucleotides line up with TRBD2. CDR1 is SGDLS and CDR2 is YYNGEE in the germline V gene. The CDR3 runs to 16 residues. Trimming cost V 0 bases and J 4 bases; bases outside gene matches: 6.

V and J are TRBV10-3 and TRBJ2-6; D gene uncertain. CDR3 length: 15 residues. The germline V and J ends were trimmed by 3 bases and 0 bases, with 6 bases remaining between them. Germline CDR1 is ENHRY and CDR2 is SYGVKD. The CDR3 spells CAISDESSGANVLTF. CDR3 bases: TGTGCCATCAGTGATGAGAGCTCTGGGGCCAACGTCCTGACTTTC.

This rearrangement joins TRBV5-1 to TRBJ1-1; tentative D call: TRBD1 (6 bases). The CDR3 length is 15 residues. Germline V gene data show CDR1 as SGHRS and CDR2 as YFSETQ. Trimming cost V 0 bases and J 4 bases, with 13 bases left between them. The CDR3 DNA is TGCGCCAGCAGCTTGGGGGCCAACAGGGTCACTGAAGCTTTCTTT. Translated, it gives CASSLGANRVTEAFF.

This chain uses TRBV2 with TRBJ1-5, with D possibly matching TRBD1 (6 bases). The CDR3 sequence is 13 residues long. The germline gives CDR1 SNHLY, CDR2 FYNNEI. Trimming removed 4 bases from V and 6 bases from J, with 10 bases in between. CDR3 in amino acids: CASSAGGIQPQHF. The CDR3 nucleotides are TGTGCCAGCAGTGCCGGGGGCATTCAGCCCCAGCATTTT. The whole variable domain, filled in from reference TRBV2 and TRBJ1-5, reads EPEVTQTPSHQVTQMGQEVILRCVPISNHLYFYWYRQILGQKVEFLVSFYNNEISEKSEIFDDQFSVERPDGSNFTLKIRSTKLEDSAMYFCASSAGGIQPQHFGDGTRLSIL.

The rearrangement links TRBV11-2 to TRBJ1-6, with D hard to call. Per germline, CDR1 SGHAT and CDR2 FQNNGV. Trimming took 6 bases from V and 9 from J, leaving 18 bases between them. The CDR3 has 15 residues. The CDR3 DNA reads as TGTGCCAGCAGGAACCGGGAGATAAGGATTTCACCCCTCCACTTT. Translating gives CASRNREIRISPLHF.

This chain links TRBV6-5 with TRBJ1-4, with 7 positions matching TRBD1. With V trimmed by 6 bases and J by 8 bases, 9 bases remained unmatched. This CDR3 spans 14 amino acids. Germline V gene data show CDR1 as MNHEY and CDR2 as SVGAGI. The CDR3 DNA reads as TGTGCCAGCAGCCAAGGAGGGGGCTGGGAAAAACTGTTTTTT. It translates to CASSQGGGWEKLFF.

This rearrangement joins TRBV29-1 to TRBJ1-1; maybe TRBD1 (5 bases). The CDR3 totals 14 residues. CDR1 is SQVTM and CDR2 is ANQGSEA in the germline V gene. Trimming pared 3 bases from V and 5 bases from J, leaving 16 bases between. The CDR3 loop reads CSVDPHGGRTEAFF. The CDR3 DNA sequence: TGCAGCGTTGACCCGCACGGGGGTCGGACTGAAGCTTTCTTT.

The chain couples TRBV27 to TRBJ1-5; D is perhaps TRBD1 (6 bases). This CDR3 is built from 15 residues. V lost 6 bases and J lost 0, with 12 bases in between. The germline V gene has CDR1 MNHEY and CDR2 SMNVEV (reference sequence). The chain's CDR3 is CASSRDIDSNQPQHF. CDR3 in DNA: TGTGCCAGCAGCCGGGACATTGATAGCAATCAGCCCCAGCATTTT.

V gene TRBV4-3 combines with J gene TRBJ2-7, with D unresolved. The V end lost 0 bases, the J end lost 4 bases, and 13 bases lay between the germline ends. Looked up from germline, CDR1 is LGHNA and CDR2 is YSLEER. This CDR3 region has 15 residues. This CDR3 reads CASSQETSHRYEQYF. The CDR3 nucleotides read TGCGCCAGCAGCCAAGAGACCTCCCACAGATACGAGCAGTACTTC.

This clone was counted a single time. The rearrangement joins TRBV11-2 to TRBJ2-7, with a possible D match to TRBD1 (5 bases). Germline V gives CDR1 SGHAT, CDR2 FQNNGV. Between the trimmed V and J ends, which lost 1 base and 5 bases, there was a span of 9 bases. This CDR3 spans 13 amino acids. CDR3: CASSLGQSNEQYF. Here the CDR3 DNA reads TGTGCCAGCAGCTTAGGACAGTCTAACGAGCAGTACTTC.

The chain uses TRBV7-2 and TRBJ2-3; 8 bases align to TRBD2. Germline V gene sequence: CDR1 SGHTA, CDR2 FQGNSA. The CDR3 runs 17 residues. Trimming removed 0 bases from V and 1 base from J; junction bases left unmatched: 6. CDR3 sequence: CASSLAWSSGGTDTQYF. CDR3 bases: TGTGCCAGCAGCTTAGCATGGAGTAGCGGGGGCACAGATACGCAGTATTTT. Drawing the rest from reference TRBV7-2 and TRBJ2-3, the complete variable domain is GAGVSQSPSNKVTEKGKDVELRCDPISGHTALYWYRQSLGQGLEFLIYFQGNSAPDKSGLPSDRFSAERTGGSVSTLTIQRTQQEDSAVYLCASSLAWSSGGTDTQYFGPGTRLTVL.

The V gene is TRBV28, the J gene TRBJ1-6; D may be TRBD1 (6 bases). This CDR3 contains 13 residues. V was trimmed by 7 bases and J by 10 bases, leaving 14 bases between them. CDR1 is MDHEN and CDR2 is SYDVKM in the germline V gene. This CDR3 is CASTPGHQSPLHF. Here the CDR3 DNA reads TGTGCCAGCACTCCGGGACACCAATCACCCCTCCACTTT.

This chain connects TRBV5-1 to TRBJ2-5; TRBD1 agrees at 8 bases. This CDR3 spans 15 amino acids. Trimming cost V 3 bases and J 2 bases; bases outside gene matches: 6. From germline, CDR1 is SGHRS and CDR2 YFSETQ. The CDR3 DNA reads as TGCGCCAGCAGCTCGACAGGGGCCCGACAAGAGACCCAGTACTTC. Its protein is CASSSTGARQETQYF.

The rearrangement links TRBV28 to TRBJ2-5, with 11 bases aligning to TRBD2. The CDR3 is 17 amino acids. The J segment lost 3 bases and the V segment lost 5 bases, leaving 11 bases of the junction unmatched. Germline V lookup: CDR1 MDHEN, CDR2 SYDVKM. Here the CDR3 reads CASSGDSGGVTEETQYF. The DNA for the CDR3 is TGTGCCAGCAGTGGGGATAGCGGGGGGGTTACGGAAGAGACCCAGTACTTC.

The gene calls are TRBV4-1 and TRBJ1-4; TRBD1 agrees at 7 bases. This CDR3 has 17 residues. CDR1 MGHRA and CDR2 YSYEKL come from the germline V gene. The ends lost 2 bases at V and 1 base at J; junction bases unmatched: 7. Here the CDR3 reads CASSQRQGIVTNEKLFF. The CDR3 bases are TGCGCCAGCAGCCAACGACAGGGAATCGTAACTAATGAAAAACTGTTTTTT.

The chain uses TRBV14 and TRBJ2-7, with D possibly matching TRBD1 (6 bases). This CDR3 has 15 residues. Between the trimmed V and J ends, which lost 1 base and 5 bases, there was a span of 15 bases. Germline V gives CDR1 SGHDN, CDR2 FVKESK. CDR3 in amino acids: CASSQATYRAHEQYF. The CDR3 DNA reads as TGTGCCAGCAGCCAAGCTACATACAGGGCCCACGAGCAGTACTTC. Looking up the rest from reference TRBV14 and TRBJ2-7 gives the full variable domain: EAGVTQFPSHSVIEKGQTVTLRCDPISGHDNLYWYRRVMGKEIKFLLHFVKESKQDESGMPNNRFLAERTGGTYSTLKVQPAELEDSGVYFCASSQATYRAHEQYFGPGTRLTVT.

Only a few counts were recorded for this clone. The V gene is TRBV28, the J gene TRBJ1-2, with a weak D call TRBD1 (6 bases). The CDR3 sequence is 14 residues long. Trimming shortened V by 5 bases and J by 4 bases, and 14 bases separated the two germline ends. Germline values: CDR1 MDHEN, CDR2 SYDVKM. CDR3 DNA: TGTGCCAGCAGTCCGAGGGGGGCGCTCTATGGCTACACCTTC. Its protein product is CASSPRGALYGYTF.

The DNA for the CDR3 is TGTGCCAGCAGCTTGGACCTCTCCTCCTACAATGAGCAGTTCTTC. It encodes CASSLDLSSYNEQFF. This chain links TRBV5-4 with TRBJ2-1; D is uncertain. The germline V gene has CDR1 SGHNT and CDR2 YYREEE (reference sequence). V gave up 0 bases and J gave up 0 bases, with 7 bases separating them. The CDR3 is 15 amino acids.

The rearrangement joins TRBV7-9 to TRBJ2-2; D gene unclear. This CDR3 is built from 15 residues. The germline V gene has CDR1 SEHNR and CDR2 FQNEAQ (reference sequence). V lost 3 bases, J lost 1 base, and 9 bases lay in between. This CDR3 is CASSFENLNTGELFF. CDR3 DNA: TGTGCCAGCAGCTTTGAAAACTTGAACACCGGGGAGCTGTTTTTT.

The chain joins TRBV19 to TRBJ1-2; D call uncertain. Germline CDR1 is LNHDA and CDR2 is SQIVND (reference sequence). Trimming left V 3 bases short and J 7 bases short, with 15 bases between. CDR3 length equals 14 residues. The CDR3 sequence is CASSMAAGLGGYTF. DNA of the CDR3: TGTGCCAGTAGTATGGCCGCAGGCCTCGGTGGCTACACCTTC.

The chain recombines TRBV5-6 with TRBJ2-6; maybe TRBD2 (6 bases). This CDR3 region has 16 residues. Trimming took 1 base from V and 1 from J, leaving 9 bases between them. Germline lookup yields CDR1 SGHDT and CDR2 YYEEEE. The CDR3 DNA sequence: TGTGCCAGCAGCTTGTACGGGAGATCTGGGGCCAACGTCCTGACTTTC. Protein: CASSLYGRSGANVLTF. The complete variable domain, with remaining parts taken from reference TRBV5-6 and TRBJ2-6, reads DAGVTQSPTHLIKTRGQQVTLRCSPKSGHDTVSWYQQALGQGPQFIFQYYEEEERQRGNFPDRFSGHQFPNYSSELNVNALLLGDSALYLCASSLYGRSGANVLTFGAGSRLTVL.

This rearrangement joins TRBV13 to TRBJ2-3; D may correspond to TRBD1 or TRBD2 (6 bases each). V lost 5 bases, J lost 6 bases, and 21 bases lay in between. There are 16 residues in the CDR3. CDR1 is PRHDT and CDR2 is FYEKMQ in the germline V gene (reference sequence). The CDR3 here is CASSGRGNRVGDTQYF. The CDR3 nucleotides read TGTGCCAGCAGCGGACGGGGGAACAGGGTAGGGGATACGCAGTATTTT.